Listed here are 20 T cell receptor beta chains from one sample, sequenced in a study of TIL therapy for anti-PD-1-resistant metastatic lung cancer (dated by TCRdb to about 2021). The label giving this sample's time point can be read as: pre-treatment sample, taken before nivolumab and TIL therapy. Using bias-controlled multiplex PCR with the immunoSEQ v3 hsTCRB kit, the TCR beta CDR3 regions were amplified from genomic DNA. TCRdb re-hosts the immuneACCESS table, in-frame sequences only. Its copies lack some clones; in the studies checked, an unresolved V gene accounts for under half of them, and the cause for the rest is not known. Here the sample has fewer than 65,000 clones; around four fifths occur a single time. Just under 3% of the sample goes to the ten largest clones. The sequenced sample was blood, obtained at baseline. The receptor set was obtained from a person between 25 and 80 years old with non-small cell lung cancer.

This clone was recorded once. This chain links TRBV29-1 with TRBJ2-1; 10 nucleotides agree with TRBD2. Looked up from germline, CDR1 is SQVTM and CDR2 is ANQGSEA. V shed 2 bases and J 6 bases; nucleotides not matched to a gene: 13. This CDR3 has 17 residues. CDR3 amino acids: CSVETRRAGGPFNEQFF. For the CDR3, the DNA is TGCAGCGTTGAAACTCGGCGAGCGGGAGGGCCGTTCAATGAGCAGTTCTTC.

A few counts support this clone. The chain combines TRBV3-1 (or the pseudogene TRBV3-2) with TRBJ2-3; D is uncertain. V dropped 2 bases and J dropped 6 bases, with 12 bases sitting between them. CDR1 and CDR2 (germline): LGHDT, YNNKEL (reference sequence). CDR3 length: 14 residues. DNA of the CDR3: TGTGCCAGCAGCCAACGCCTAACAAGGGATACGCAGTATTTT. This codes for CASSQRLTRDTQYF.

This clone was observed a handful of times. This rearrangement joins TRBV3-1 (or the pseudogene TRBV3-2) to TRBJ2-7; 10 nucleotides align to TRBD2. V lost 1 base and J lost 9; bases outside the gene matches: 6. The germline V gene encodes CDR1 LGHDT and CDR2 YNNKEL (reference sequence). This CDR3 spans 14 amino acids. In DNA form, the CDR3 reads TGTGCCAGCAGCCAAGGAGCGGGAGGGTCGGGGCAGTACTTC. Its translation: CASSQGAGGSGQYF.

The chain has TRBV6-5 and TRBJ2-7; 7 nucleotides line up with TRBD1. V shed 2 bases and J 3 bases; nucleotides not matched to a gene: 4. This CDR3 region has 14 residues. Germline CDR1 MNHEY, CDR2 SVGAGI. The chain's CDR3 is CASSYRDRLYEQYF. Written as DNA, the CDR3 is TGTGCCAGCAGTTACCGGGACAGACTCTACGAGCAGTACTTC.

The V and J genes are TRBV3-1 (or the pseudogene TRBV3-2) and TRBJ2-7; 9 positions match TRBD2. This CDR3 region has 14 residues. The V segment lost 5 bases and the J segment 7 bases; nucleotides outside the gene matches: 9. CDR1 LGHDT and CDR2 YNNKEL come from the germline V gene (reference sequence). The CDR3 nucleotides are TGTGCCAGCAGCTGGGCGGGGGGGGCACGGGAGCAGTACTTC. This encodes CASSWAGGAREQYF.

The V and J genes are TRBV7-8 and TRBJ2-7; no clear D gene. CDR1 SGHVS and CDR2 FQNEAQ come from the germline V gene. The V end lost 1 base, the J end lost 6 bases, and 10 bases lay between the germline ends. The CDR3 loop spans 13 amino acids. The CDR3: CASSLEVAPEQYF. The CDR3 DNA reads TGTGCCAGCAGCTTAGAGGTAGCACCCGAGCAGTACTTC.

The rearrangement links TRBV5-4 to TRBJ2-7; TRBD2 aligns across 7 bases. V lost 0 bases, J lost 0 bases, and 6 bases stayed unmatched. This CDR3 is 16 amino acids long. Germline CDR1 reads SGHNT; CDR2 reads YYREEE (reference sequence). The CDR3 region has the DNA TGTGCCAGCAGCTTGGGGGGCGGGGGTTACTCCTACGAGCAGTACTTC. Protein: CASSLGGGGYSYEQYF.

This clone showed up just once. The chain has TRBV6-5 and TRBJ2-7, with 11 positions matching TRBD1. The germline CDR1 and CDR2 sequences are MNHEY and SVGAGI. Trimming took 7 bases from V and 5 from J; bases not matched to a gene: 10. The CDR3 length is 15 residues. CDR3: CASTMGQGVFDEQYF. CDR3 in DNA: TGTGCCAGCACTATGGGACAGGGGGTTTTCGACGAGCAGTACTTC.

The chain links TRBV28 to TRBJ2-4, with 10 bases that match TRBD2. Germline CDR1 and CDR2: MDHEN and SYDVKM. V lost 5 bases, J lost 7 bases, and 5 bases stayed unmatched. This CDR3 has 14 residues. CDR3 amino acids: CASSPGLAANIQYF. For the CDR3, the DNA is TGTGCCAGCAGTCCAGGACTAGCGGCCAACATTCAGTACTTC.

The rearrangement uses TRBV19 and TRBJ1-6; D not resolved. Per the germline V gene, CDR1 is LNHDA and CDR2 is SQIVND (reference sequence). Trimming took 5 bases from V and 7 from J, leaving 6 bases between them. The CDR3 is 12 residues long. The DNA for the CDR3 is TGTGCCAGTAGTCCCCTCAATTCACCCCTCCACTTT. Its protein is CASSPLNSPLHF.

J is TRBJ2-1 and V is TRBV19; D is undetermined. Trimming left V 4 bases short and J 12 bases short, with 16 bases between. This CDR3 contains 13 residues. Germline CDR1 is LNHDA and CDR2 is SQIVND (reference sequence). This chain's CDR3 is CASSTETRAGQFF. The CDR3 DNA reads as TGTGCCAGTAGTACCGAGACAAGAGCCGGGCAGTTCTTC.

This chain uses TRBV5-6 with TRBJ1-1, with D uncertain. The CDR3 is 16 amino acids. Per the germline V gene, CDR1 is SGHDT and CDR2 is YYEEEE. V dropped 4 bases and J dropped 0 bases, with 16 bases sitting between them. CDR3: CASSHYEASMNTEAFF. CDR3 nucleotide sequence: TGTGCCAGCAGCCACTACGAGGCATCCATGAACACTGAAGCTTTCTTT.

Only one count was recorded for this clone. This chain joins TRBV19 and TRBJ1-5, with TRBD1 matching over 8 bases. Per germline, CDR1 LNHDA and CDR2 SQIVND (reference sequence). The V segment lost 5 bases and the J segment 1 base; nucleotides outside the gene matches: 4. This CDR3 contains 15 residues. The CDR3 protein is CASSLTGDSNQPQHF. The CDR3 bases are TGTGCCAGTAGTTTGACAGGGGACAGCAATCAGCCCCAGCATTTT.

CDR3 protein: CASSLDAGLRNTIYF. CDR3 in DNA: TGTGCCAGCAGCTTAGACGCGGGGTTGCGAAACACCATATATTTT. This sequence joins TRBV7-2 and TRBJ1-3; D is ambiguous. The V gene's germline CDR1 is SGHTA and CDR2 FQGNSA. Deletions cut 1 base from V and 5 bases from J, with 12 bases between. This CDR3 is built from 15 residues.

This chain uses TRBV4-1 with TRBJ1-6; D remains ambiguous. This CDR3 spans 17 amino acids. Germline V gene sequence: CDR1 MGHRA, CDR2 YSYEKL. The ends were cut back, 0 bases at V and 1 base at J, with 10 bases in the middle. CDR3 sequence: CASSQEFQSSYNSPLHF. CDR3 bases: TGCGCCAGCAGCCAAGAATTTCAGAGTTCCTATAATTCACCCCTCCACTTT.

This chain joins TRBV7-2 and TRBJ1-6, with D possibly being TRBD1 (6 bases). The CDR3 runs to 13 residues. Trimming pared 4 bases from V and 12 bases from J, leaving 13 bases between. Germline V gene lookup returns CDR1 SGHTA and CDR2 FQGNSA. The CDR3 loop is CASSSTGVGPLHF. DNA for the CDR3: TGTGCCAGCAGCTCGACAGGTGTGGGACCCCTCCACTTT.

J is TRBJ2-1 and V is TRBV10-3; D ambiguous. The V gene's germline CDR1 is ENHRY and CDR2 SYGVKD. V was trimmed by 2 bases and J by 3 bases, leaving 5 bases between them. The CDR3 is 13 residues long. The CDR3 is CAISEPIYNEQFF. In DNA, the CDR3 is TGTGCCATCAGTGAGCCCATCTACAATGAGCAGTTCTTC.

V gene TRBV6-5 combines with J gene TRBJ1-5; a possible D gene is TRBD1 (6 bases). V was clipped by 7 bases and J by 0 bases, with 13 bases between them. CDR1 MNHEY and CDR2 SVGAGI come from the germline V gene. The CDR3 is 15 residues long. CDR3 nucleotides: TGTGCCAGCACCTCAGGGGACCTTAGCAATCAGCCCCAGCATTTT. This translates into CASTSGDLSNQPQHF.

This chain uses TRBV5-1 with TRBJ2-4, with D perhaps TRBD2 (7 bases). This CDR3 contains 12 residues. V was pared by 6 bases and J by 8 bases, with 12 bases between. The germline CDR1 and CDR2 sequences are SGHRS and YFSETQ. CDR3 residues: CASKGGEDIQYF. CDR3 DNA sequence: TGCGCCAGCAAAGGGGGGGAGGACATTCAGTACTTC.

This clone appeared once. V gene TRBV6-5 combines with J gene TRBJ2-7, with D perhaps being TRBD1 or TRBD2 (5 bases each). Germline loops: CDR1 MNHEY, CDR2 SVGAGI. V lost 3 bases and J lost 0, with 6 bases in between. CDR3 length: 13 residues. CDR3 nucleotide sequence: TGTGCCAGCAGTTATGGGGGCTCCTACGAGCAGTACTTC. It is translated as CASSYGGSYEQYF.